The clone carrying this TCR beta chain was detected only once. The sample comes from a study of blood T cell repertoires in COVID-19. Study in general: The origin of the acute and convalescent COVID-19 samples was the United States, Italy and Spain. Sources were T cells, B-cell-depleted T cells, or PBMCs; the material itself was cDNA or gDNA.

Germline V lookup: CDR1 SGHTA, CDR2 FQGNSA. This CDR3 spans 14 amino acids. Trimming cost V 4 bases and J 1 base, with 10 bases left between them. In the original analysis: For nucleated cells, counts were estimated from reference gene primer amplification. Clones were sequenced by immunoSEQ multiplex PCR, and TCRdb holds only the in-frame ones, with some missing. The D gene and trimming were derived from the DNA, and the V and J assignments and clone size from that table. The profile shows hundreds of thousands of clones, approximately 91% of them singletons. The TCR sequence derives from a woman in her thirties or forties who had recovered from COVID-19. Sequencing used PBMCs or T cells enriched from blood (not recorded which). The chain is built from TRBV7-2 and TRBJ2-5, with D maybe TRBD1 (6 bases). CDR3 nucleotides: TGTGCCAGCAGCTCAGAGGGGGTCCAAGAGACCCAGTACTTC. Residues: CASSSEGVQETQYF.